The clone carrying this T cell receptor beta chain has only a few counts. As yet, its antigen is unknown. The sample is drawn from a study of T cells in Graves' hyperthyroidism and ophthalmopathy. For the study at large: Staff took peripheral blood when the initial diagnosis was made, before any treatment began. Study outcomes and limitations: From stable hyperthyroidism, ophthalmopathy was separated by a 13 V-J model. Ophthalmopathy onset followed model prediction by a median approximately 5.9 months.

Regions amplified from RNA transcripts were the TCR beta CDR3 regions. HTBI primers were used for first-round RT-PCR of the TCR CDR3. Each CDR3 protein is one row after TCRdb ran MiXCR on the multiplex PCR reads. Here the sample spans approximately 740,000 distinct CDR3 sequences, 14% being singletons. Looked up from germline, CDR1 is MNHNS and CDR2 is SASEGT. This CDR3 contains 14 residues. Trimming removed 4 bases from V and 6 bases from J; junction bases left unmatched: 5. Uncontrolled infection, other autoimmune disease, pregnancy or lactation led to exclusion. The chain carries TRBV6-1 and TRBJ2-1, with TRBD1 matching over 8 bases. The specimen sequenced was blood. The sequence was obtained from a woman aged 18-29 years with Graves' hyperthyroidism. The DNA for the CDR3 is TGTGCCAGCAGTGGTTTAACAGGGGGCAATGAGCAGTTCTTC. Its protein is CASSGLTGGNEQFF.